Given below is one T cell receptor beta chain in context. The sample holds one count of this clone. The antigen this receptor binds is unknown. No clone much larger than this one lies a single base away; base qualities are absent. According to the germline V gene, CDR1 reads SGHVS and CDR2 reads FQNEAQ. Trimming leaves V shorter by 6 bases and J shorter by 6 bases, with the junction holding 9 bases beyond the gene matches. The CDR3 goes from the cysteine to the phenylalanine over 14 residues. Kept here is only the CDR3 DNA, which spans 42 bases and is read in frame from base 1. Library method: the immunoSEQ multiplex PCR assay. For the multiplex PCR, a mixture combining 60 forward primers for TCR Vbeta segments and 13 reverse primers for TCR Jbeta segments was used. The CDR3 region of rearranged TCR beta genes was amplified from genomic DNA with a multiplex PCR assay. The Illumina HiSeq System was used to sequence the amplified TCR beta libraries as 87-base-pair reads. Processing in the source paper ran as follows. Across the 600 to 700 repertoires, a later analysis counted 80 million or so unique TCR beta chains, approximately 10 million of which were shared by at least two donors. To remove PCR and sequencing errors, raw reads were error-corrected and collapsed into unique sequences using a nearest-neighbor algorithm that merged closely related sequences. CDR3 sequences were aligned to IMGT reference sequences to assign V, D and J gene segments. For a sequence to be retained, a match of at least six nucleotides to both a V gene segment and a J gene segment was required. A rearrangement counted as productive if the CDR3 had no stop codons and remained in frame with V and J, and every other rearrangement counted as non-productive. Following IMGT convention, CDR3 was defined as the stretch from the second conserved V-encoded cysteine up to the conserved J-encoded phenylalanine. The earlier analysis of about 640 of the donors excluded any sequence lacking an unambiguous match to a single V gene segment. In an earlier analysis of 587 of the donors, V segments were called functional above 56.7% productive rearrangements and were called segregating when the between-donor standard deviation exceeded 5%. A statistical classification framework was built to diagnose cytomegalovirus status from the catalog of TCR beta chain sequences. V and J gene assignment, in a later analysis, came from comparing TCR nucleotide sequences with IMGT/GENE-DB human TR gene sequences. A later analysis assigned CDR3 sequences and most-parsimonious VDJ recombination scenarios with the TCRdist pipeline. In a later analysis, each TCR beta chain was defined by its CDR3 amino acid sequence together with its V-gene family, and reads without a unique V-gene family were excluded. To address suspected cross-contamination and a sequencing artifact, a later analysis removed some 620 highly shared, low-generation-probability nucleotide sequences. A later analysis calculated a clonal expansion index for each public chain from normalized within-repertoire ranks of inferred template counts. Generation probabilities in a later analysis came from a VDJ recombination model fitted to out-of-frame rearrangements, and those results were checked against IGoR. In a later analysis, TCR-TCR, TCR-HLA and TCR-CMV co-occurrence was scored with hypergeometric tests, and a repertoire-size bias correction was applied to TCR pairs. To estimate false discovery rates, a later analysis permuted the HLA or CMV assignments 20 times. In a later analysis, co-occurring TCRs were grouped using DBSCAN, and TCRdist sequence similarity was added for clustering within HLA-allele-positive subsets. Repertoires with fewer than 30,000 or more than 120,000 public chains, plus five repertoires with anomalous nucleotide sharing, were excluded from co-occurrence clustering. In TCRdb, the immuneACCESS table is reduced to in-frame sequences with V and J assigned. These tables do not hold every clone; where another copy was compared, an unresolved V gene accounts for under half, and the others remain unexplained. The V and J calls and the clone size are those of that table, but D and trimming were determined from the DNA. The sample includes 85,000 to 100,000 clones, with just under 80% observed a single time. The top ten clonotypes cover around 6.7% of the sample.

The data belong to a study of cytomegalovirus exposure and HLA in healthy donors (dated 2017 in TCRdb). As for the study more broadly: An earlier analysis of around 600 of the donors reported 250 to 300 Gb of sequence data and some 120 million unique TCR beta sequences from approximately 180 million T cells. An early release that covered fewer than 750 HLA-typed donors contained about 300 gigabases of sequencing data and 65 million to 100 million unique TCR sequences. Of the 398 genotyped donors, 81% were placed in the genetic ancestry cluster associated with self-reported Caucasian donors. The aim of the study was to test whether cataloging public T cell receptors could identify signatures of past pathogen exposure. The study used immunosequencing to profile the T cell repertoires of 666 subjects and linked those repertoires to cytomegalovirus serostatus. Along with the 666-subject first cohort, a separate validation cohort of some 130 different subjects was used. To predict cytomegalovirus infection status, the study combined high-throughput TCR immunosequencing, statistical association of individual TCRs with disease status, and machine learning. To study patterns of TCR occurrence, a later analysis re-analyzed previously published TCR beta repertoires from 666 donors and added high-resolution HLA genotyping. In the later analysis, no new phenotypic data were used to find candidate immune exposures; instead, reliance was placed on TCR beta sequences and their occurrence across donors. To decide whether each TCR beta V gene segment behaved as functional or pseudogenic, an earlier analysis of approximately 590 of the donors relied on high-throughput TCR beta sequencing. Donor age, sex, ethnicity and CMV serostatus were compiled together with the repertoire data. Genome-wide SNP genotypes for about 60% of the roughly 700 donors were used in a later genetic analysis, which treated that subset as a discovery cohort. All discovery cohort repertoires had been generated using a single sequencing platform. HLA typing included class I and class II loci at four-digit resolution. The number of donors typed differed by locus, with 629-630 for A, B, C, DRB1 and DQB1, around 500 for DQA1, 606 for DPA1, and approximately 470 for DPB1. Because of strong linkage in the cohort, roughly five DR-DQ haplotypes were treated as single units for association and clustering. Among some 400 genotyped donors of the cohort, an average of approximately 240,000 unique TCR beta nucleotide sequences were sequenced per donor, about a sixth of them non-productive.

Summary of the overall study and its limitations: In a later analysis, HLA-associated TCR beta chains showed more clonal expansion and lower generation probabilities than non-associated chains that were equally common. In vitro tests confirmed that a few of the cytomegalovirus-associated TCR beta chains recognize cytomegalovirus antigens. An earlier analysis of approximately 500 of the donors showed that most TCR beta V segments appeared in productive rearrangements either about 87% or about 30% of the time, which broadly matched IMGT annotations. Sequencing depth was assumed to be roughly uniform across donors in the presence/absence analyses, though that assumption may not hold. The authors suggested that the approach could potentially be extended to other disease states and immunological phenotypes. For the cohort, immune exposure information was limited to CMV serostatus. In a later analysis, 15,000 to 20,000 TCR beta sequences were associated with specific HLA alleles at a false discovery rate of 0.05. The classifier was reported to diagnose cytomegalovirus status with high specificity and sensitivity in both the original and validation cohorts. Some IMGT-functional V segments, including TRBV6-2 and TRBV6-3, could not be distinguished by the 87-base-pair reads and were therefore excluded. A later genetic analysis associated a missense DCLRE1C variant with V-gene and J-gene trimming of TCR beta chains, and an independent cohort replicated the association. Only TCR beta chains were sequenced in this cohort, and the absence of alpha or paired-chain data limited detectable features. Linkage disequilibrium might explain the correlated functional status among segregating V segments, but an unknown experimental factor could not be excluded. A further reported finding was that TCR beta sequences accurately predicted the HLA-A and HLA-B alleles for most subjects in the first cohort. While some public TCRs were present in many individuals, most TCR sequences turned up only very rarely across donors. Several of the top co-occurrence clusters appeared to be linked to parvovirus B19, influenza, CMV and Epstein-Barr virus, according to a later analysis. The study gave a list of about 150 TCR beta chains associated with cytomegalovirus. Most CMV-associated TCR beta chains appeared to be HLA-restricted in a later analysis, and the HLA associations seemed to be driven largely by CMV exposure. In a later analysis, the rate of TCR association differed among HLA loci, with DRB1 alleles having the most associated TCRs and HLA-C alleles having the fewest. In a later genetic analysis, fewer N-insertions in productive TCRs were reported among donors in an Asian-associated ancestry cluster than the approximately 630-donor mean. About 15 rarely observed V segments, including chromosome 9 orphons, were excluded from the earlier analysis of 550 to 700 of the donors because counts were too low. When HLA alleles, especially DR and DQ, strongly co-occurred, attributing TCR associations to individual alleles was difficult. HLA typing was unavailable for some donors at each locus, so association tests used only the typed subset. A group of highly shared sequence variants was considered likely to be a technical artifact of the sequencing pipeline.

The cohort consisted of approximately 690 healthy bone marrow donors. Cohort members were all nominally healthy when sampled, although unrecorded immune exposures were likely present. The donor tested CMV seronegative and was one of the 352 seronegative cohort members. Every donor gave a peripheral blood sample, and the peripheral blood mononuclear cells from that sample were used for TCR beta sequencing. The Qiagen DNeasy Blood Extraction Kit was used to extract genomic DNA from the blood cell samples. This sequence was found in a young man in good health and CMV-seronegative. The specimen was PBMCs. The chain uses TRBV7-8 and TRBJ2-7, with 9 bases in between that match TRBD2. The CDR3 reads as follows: CASRRRRGGREQYF. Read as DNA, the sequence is TGTGCCAGCAGAAGGCGGCGGGGGGGCCGCGAGCAGTACTTC.